This T cell receptor beta chain was captured in a study of low-dose radiotherapy and immunotherapy resistance in tumors. Overall study context: A total of 6.5 Gy was given to Cohort 1 as 0.5 Gy per fraction every 2 weeks. A total of 13 Gy over 26 weeks was given to Cohort 2 as 1 Gy per fraction every two weeks. Intravenous cyclophosphamide 200 mg/m2 was given every two weeks, one day before radiation and immunotherapy. Study patients were administered oral aspirin at 300 mg daily for four cycles from cycle 1 day 1.

Primers targeting TRAV and TRBV primed first-strand cDNA, covering alpha and beta chains. Over about 19 PCR cycles, TCRs were amplified from a constant-region primer and V-primer adapter. TCRdb reanalysed the reads using MiXCR and keeps one entry per CDR3 protein. The profile shows 80,000 to 95,000 distinct CDR3 sequences, roughly a tenth of them singletons. Time point indicated: before trial treatment. This clonotype has a handful of counts. Germline lookup yields CDR1 SNHLY and CDR2 FYNNEI. Trimming took 7 bases from V and 0 from J, leaving 5 bases between them. CDR3 length: 12 amino acids. The TCR comes from a male donor with prostate cancer. The gene calls are TRBV2 and TRBJ2-3; D unresolved. Sequencing was performed on PBMCs, taken before treatment. In nucleotides, the CDR3 is TGTGCCAGCACCGGTAGCACAGATACGCAGTATTTT. Amino acids: CASTGSTDTQYF.